This T cell receptor beta chain was obtained from a study of T cells in Graves' hyperthyroidism and ophthalmopathy. Notes on the study in general: Most thyroid clonotypes that were expanded above 0.001 also turned up in blood.

Amplification yielded TCR beta CDR3 regions, with RNA transcripts as the source. The TCR CDR3 was amplified in a first-round RT-PCR using the HTBI primer set. TCRdb called the multiplex PCR reads again in MiXCR, with one record for every CDR3 protein. The sample yields about 290,000 distinct CDR3 sequences, 15% to 20% seen once. Ophthalmopathy in the patients scored at least 3 on Clinical Activity Score and at least 4 on NOSPECS grade, lasting under 3 months. Exclusion of patients followed from uncontrolled infection, other autoimmune disease, pregnancy or lactation. This clonotype came up many times. Its antigen remains unknown. Sequencing was performed on blood. The sequence was obtained from a woman aged 55-70 years with Graves' ophthalmopathy.

The CDR3 region has the DNA TGTGCCATCACCAGGGACAGTTATGGCTACACCTTC. Translation gives CAITRDSYGYTF. The V and J genes are TRBV10-3 and TRBJ1-2; TRBD1 aligns across 7 bases. Germline CDR1 is ENHRY and CDR2 is SYGVKD. The CDR3 length is 12 residues. The junction had 4 bases not matched to a gene; V was cut back by 7 bases and J by 5 bases.